Listed here are 17 T cell receptor beta chains from one sample, sequenced in a study of T cells after posttransplantation cyclophosphamide. Measured with immunoSEQ multiplex PCR; TCRdb has only the in-frame clones, and not every one. The table includes about 52,000 clones, 85% to 95% detected once. The sequenced sample consisted of PBMCs. Receptor source: a woman aged 25 to 39 in good health and a related stem cell transplant donor.

The chain joins TRBV29-1 to TRBJ1-2; D is ambiguous. Trimming removed 3 bases from V and 3 bases from J, with 8 bases in between. Per the germline V gene, CDR1 is SQVTM and CDR2 is ANQGSEA. The CDR3 is made up of 12 amino acids. CDR3 amino acids: CSVDETYYGYTF. CDR3 DNA sequence: TGCAGCGTTGACGAAACTTACTATGGCTACACCTTC.

This sequence joins TRBV5-5 and TRBJ2-2; 10 positions agree with TRBD2. Germline trimming cut 3 bases from V and 6 bases from J; bases unmatched to any gene: 8. The CDR3 contains 16 residues. CDR1 SGHKS and CDR2 YYEKEE come from the germline V gene (reference sequence). As DNA, the CDR3 is TGTGCCAGCAGCTGGAGCGGGGGGGCTTACCCCGGGGAGCTGTTTTTT. Amino acids: CASSWSGGAYPGELFF.

This clone was counted a few times. The J gene is TRBJ2-3, the V gene TRBV9, with 12 bases identical to TRBD2. The germline V gene encodes CDR1 SGDLS and CDR2 YYNGEE. Germline trimming cut 4 bases from V and 1 base from J; bases unmatched to any gene: 4. The CDR3 is made up of 16 amino acids. The CDR3 sequence: CASSPPSGGGTDTQYF. The CDR3 nucleotides are TGTGCCAGCAGCCCACCTAGCGGGGGGGGCACAGATACGCAGTATTTT.

The chain combines TRBV5-1 with TRBJ1-1; D call uncertain. Per germline, CDR1 SGHRS and CDR2 YFSETQ. The CDR3 is made up of 15 amino acids. V was cut by 4 bases and J by 5 bases, with 18 bases left in between. CDR3 nucleotides: TGCGCCAGCAGCCCCGGAGGCCAAGTCGGAACTGAAGCTTTCTTT. Translated, it gives CASSPGGQVGTEAFF.

The V gene is TRBV5-1, the J gene TRBJ2-7; D may be TRBD2 (6 bases). The CDR3 is 13 residues long. The V and J ends lost 7 bases and 3 bases respectively, with 14 bases between them. Germline V gene sequence: CDR1 SGHRS, CDR2 YFSETQ. The CDR3 loop reads CASARDSHYEQYF. CDR3 nucleotides: TGCGCCAGCGCACGGGACTCCCACTACGAGCAGTACTTC. Full variable domain (rest looked up from reference TRBV5-1 and TRBJ2-7): KAGVTQTPRYLIKTRGQQVTLSCSPISGHRSVSWYQQTPGQGLQFLFEYFSETQRNKGNFPGRFSGRQFSNSRSEMNVSTLELGDSALYLCASARDSHYEQYFGPGTRLTVT.

CDR3 residues: CASSRDRGDEKLFF. DNA for the CDR3: TGTGCCAGCTCAAGGGACAGGGGGGATGAAAAACTGTTTTTT. The chain couples TRBV6-5 to TRBJ1-4; 11 bases match TRBD1. The V and J ends lost 8 bases and 6 bases, in that order; junction bases with no gene match: 5. CDR3 length: 14 amino acids. Germline CDR1 and CDR2: MNHEY and SVGAGI.

The V and J genes are TRBV13 and TRBJ1-6; D is possibly TRBD1 (6 bases). V was pared by 4 bases and J by 10 bases, with 17 bases between. CDR1 is PRHDT, CDR2 FYEKMQ, per germline (reference sequence). The CDR3 totals 15 residues. The CDR3 is CASSSSTGLGSPLHF. In DNA form, the CDR3 reads TGTGCCAGCAGCTCGTCCACAGGGCTGGGCTCACCCCTCCACTTT.

This sequence joins TRBV4-3 and TRBJ2-3, with 7 bases fitting TRBD1. Losses at the gene ends were 0 bases for V and 6 bases for J; bases not matched to a gene: 6. The CDR3 extends over 15 amino acids. Germline V lookup: CDR1 LGHNA, CDR2 YSLEER. CDR3 sequence reads: CASSQDKGALDTQYF. For the CDR3, the DNA is TGCGCCAGCAGCCAAGATAAGGGGGCGCTGGATACGCAGTATTTT.

As DNA, the CDR3 is TGTGCCAGCTCAGCCCTACCGGGACAGGGTAGCACAGATACGCAGTATTTT. As protein: CASSALPGQGSTDTQYF. This chain connects TRBV18 to TRBJ2-3, with 9 bases aligning to TRBD1. The CDR3 totals 17 residues. Germline V gene sequence: CDR1 KGHSH, CDR2 LQKENI. J gave up 0 bases and V 5 bases, and 9 bases lay outside the gene matches.

This chain connects TRBV7-2 to TRBJ1-2, with a tentative D call TRBD1 (5 bases). Trimming took 1 base from V and 4 from J, leaving 10 bases between them. This CDR3 comprises 14 residues. CDR1 is SGHTA, CDR2 FQGNSA, per germline. As DNA, the CDR3 is TGTGCCAGCAGCTTAGAGCCGGGGGGCTATGGCTACACCTTC. Translation: CASSLEPGGYGYTF. Complete variable domain (other parts from reference TRBV7-2 and TRBJ1-2): GAGVSQSPSNKVTEKGKDVELRCDPISGHTALYWYRQSLGQGLEFLIYFQGNSAPDKSGLPSDRFSAERTGGSVSTLTIQRTQQEDSAVYLCASSLEPGGYGYTFGSGTRLTVV.

J is TRBJ1-1 and V is TRBV7-8; 7 bases match TRBD1. The CDR3 consists of 13 residues. V was clipped by 11 bases and J by 1 base; unmatched bases: 7. Germline assignment: CDR1 SGHVS and CDR2 FQNEAQ. The CDR3 loop is CAGGRGRNTEAFF. The CDR3 DNA follows: TGTGCCGGAGGTAGGGGGCGGAACACTGAAGCTTTCTTT.

Here the CDR3 DNA reads TGTGCCAGCAGTGATGGGACAGGGAGCAATCAGCCCCAGCATTTT. This gives the protein CASSDGTGSNQPQHF. The chain couples TRBV5-5 to TRBJ1-5; TRBD1 matches 9 bases. Germline V gives CDR1 SGHKS, CDR2 YYEKEE (reference sequence). The CDR3 is 15 residues long. The V and J ends lost 5 bases and 1 base, in that order; junction bases with no gene match: 4.

V usage is TRBV4-2 and J usage is TRBJ2-1, with 10 bases matching TRBD1. Germline assignment: CDR1 LGHNA and CDR2 YNFKEQ. The CDR3 covers 15 residues. The V gene end was trimmed by 1 base and the J gene end by 4 bases; junction bases not matched to a gene: 1. CDR3 protein: CASSQVGQGYNEQFF. As DNA, the CDR3 is TGTGCCAGCAGCCAAGTGGGACAGGGGTACAATGAGCAGTTCTTC.

V usage is TRBV6-5 and J usage is TRBJ1-2; D is possibly TRBD1 (5 bases). This CDR3 comprises 15 residues. Germline V gives CDR1 MNHEY, CDR2 SVGAGI. Trimming removed 5 bases from V and 7 bases from J, with 20 bases in between. The chain's CDR3 is CASSLWGDSGSGYTF. CDR3 coding DNA: TGTGCCAGCAGTCTCTGGGGCGATTCCGGTAGTGGCTACACCTTC.

This chain connects TRBV18 to TRBJ1-5; the D gene is possibly TRBD1 (5 bases). V was cut by 2 bases and J by 1 base, with 18 bases left in between. The germline V gene encodes CDR1 KGHSH and CDR2 LQKENI. The CDR3 is 18 residues long. Here the CDR3 reads CASSPTGSGVGSNQPQHF. CDR3 bases: TGTGCCAGCTCACCAACGGGGTCGGGGGTAGGGAGCAATCAGCCCCAGCATTTT.

The genes are TRBV7-3 and TRBJ2-1, with a tentative D call TRBD1 (6 bases). The CDR3 is 14 residues long. V was clipped by 2 bases and J by 10 bases, with 15 bases between them. Germline V gene lookup returns CDR1 SGHTA and CDR2 FQGTGA. CDR3 coding DNA: TGTGCCAGCAGCTTAGGTCCAGAGGGGGAGGAGCAGTTCTTC. Amino acids: CASSLGPEGEEQFF.

The V gene is TRBV4-1, the J gene TRBJ2-7; a possible D gene is TRBD2 (6 bases). The germline gives CDR1 MGHRA, CDR2 YSYEKL. The CDR3 has 15 amino acids. The V and J ends lost 3 bases and 1 base respectively, with 13 bases between them. The CDR3 loop reads CASSHGTYLSYEQYF. In nucleotides, the CDR3 is TGCGCCAGCAGCCACGGGACTTACCTTTCCTACGAGCAGTACTTC.